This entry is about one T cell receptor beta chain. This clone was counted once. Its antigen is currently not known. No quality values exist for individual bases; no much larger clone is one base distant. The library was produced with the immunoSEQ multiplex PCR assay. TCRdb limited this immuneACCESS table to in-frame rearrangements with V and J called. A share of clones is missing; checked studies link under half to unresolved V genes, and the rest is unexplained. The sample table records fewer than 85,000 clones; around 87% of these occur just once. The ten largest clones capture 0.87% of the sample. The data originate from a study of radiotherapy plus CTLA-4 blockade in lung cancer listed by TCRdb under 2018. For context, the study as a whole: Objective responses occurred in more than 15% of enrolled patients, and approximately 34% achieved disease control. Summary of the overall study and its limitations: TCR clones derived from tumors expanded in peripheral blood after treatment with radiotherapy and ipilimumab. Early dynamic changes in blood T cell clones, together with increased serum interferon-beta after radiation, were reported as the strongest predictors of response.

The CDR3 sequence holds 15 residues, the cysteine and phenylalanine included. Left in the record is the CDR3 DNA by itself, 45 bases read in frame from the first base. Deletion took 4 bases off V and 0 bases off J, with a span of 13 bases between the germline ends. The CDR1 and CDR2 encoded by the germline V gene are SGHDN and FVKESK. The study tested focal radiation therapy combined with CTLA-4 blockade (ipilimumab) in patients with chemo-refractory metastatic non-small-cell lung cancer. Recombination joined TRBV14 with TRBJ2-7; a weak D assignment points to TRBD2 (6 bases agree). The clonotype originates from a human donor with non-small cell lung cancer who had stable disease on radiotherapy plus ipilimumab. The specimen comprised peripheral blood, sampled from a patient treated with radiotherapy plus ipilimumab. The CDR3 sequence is CASSPSIAASYEQYF. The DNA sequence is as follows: TGTGCCAGCAGCCCATCAATAGCGGCCTCCTACGAGCAGTACTTC.